This T cell receptor beta chain originates from a study of T-cell reconstitution after alpha-beta-depleted transplantation in children (TCRdb year 2016). About the study as a whole: T-cell immune reconstitution after TCRalphabeta/CD19-depleted allogeneic hematopoietic cell transplantation in children was quantitatively tracked in the study by means of TCR repertoire profiling.

The research as a whole found: Over subsequent months, a decline in hyperexpanded clone frequencies was noted, and after one year, T-cell counts and TCRbeta diversity were mostly ascribed to newly produced T cells. In some patients, high TCRbeta diversity at day 60 was attributed to recipient T cells and intrathymic progenitors that had survived conditioning. Apparently early alphabetaT-cell count recovery about two months after transplant reportedly relied on only several hundred rapidly expanded clones derived from non-depleted graft cells.

Receptors were amplified or captured by PCR. The reads were generated on an Illumina HiSeq 2500. Molecular barcoding was employed in the preparation of TCR libraries, with unique molecular identifiers being used to normalize TCRbeta repertoire quantification. Starting from the raw public reads, TCRdb applied fastp trimming at Q25, assembled clones with MiXCR and retained in-frame beta chains. Entries that share a CDR3 protein sequence are merged under the most common genes and DNA. The sample includes 700,000 to 850,000 distinct CDR3 sequences, with about 15% observed a single time. The top ten clonotypes cover 5% of the sample. Read against the paper, the sample's treatment or condition label means: allogeneic hematopoietic cell transplantation with graft depleted of TCRalphabeta T cells and CD19 B cells. The children who served as transplant recipients had been given grafts of TCRalphabeta/CD19-depleted allogeneic hematopoietic cells.

This clonotype has at least ten counts. The antigen this receptor binds is unknown. Base qualities are not at hand, and no much larger clone is one base apart. The trim is 0 bases for V and 0 bases for J, with a gap of 14 bases between the germline ends. Reading the germline V gene gives CDR1 MGHRA and CDR2 YSYEKL. Reading from cysteine to phenylalanine, the CDR3 counts 17 amino acids. Only the CDR3 part of the read is kept: 51 bases, read in frame from the first base. The rearrangement combines TRBV4-1 with TRBJ1-2; TRBD1 is perhaps the D gene, given 5 matching bases. The sample was PBMCs, mostly from graft donor cells, taken 360 days after TCRalphabeta/CD19-depleted stem cell transplant. The sequence was collected from a male patient aged 10-17 years who had a stem cell transplant for acute lymphoblastic leukemia, so the T cells may come from the graft donor. CDR3 protein: CASSQDEAGKTNYGYTF. The DNA sequence follows: TGCGCCAGCAGCCAAGATGAAGCAGGGAAAACTAACTATGGCTACACCTTC.